This T cell receptor beta chain is from a study of regulatory T cells in long-lasting Graves disease. Germline V gene data show CDR1 as SGDLS and CDR2 as YYNGEE. This CDR3 has 14 amino acids. V was trimmed by 0 bases and J by 3 bases, leaving 10 bases between them. Indicated time point: newly diagnosed GD, antithyroid drugs for less than 3 months. RNA isolated from PBMCs was used to make the TCR library. With iRepertoire HTBI primers and Arm-PCR of CDR3 regions, TCR beta libraries were built. MiXCR was run by TCRdb on the multiplex PCR reads, yielding one entry per CDR3 protein. The sample contains 450,000 to 650,000 distinct CDR3 sequences, 16% of which appear only once. This clonotype was detected only a few times. Its cognate antigen is unknown. Study-wide results and caveats: Thyroid tissue was not sampled; only peripheral blood was.

The same data also contributed to another study, on T cells in Graves' hyperthyroidism and ophthalmopathy. According to that study: The study used the HTBI primer set for a first-round RT-PCR of the TCR CDR3. The model anticipated ophthalmopathy a median approximately six months pre-onset.

The clonotype originates from a woman aged 35 to 60 with Graves disease. This chain uses TRBV9 with TRBJ2-7, with D unresolved. The input for sequencing was peripheral blood mononuclear cells (PBMCs), taken at new diagnosis, from a patient treated with antithyroid drugs. CDR3 sequence reads: CASSVAISSYEQYF. As DNA, the CDR3 is TGTGCCAGCAGCGTAGCTATTAGCAGCTACGAGCAGTACTTC.